The entry below describes one TCR beta chain. No antigen is known for it. The CDR3 runs 18 residues. Per the germline V gene, CDR1 is SGHVS and CDR2 is FNYEAQ. The junction had 12 bases not matched to a gene; V was cut back by 5 bases and J by 2 bases. The data derive from a study of cytomegalovirus exposure and HLA in healthy donors. The PCR used 60 Vbeta and 13 Jbeta primers. Using immunoSEQ multiplex PCR, the repertoire was profiled, and TCRdb retains in-frame clones only, with some absent. This table holds roughly 77,000 clones, 72% found once. Study observations and caveats: After further analysis at a later stage, 15,000 to 20,000 TCR beta sequences were associated with HLA alleles at 0.05 false discovery rate.

The gene calls are TRBV7-6 and TRBJ2-2, with 9 bases fitting TRBD2. This receptor was taken from a woman in her thirties or forties in good health and CMV-seropositive. Input material: PBMCs. The CDR3 is CASSPGLAIYKNTGELFF. In DNA, the CDR3 is TGTGCCAGCAGCCCCGGACTAGCGATCTATAAAAACACCGGGGAGCTGTTTTTT.